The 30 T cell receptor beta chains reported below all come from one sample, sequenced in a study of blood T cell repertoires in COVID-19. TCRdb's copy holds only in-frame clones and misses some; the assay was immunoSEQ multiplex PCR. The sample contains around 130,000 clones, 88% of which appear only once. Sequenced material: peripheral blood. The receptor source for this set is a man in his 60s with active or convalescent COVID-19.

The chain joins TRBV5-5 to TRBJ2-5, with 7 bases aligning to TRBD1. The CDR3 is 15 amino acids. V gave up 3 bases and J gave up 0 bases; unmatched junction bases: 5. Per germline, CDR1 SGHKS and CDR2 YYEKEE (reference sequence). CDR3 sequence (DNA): TGTGCCAGCAGCTCCCTCGGGACAGACCAAGAGACCCAGTACTTC. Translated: CASSSLGTDQETQYF.

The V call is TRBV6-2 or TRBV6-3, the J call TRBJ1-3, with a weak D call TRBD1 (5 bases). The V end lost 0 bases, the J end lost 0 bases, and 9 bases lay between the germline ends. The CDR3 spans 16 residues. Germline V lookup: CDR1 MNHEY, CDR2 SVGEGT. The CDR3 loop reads CASSYSQEPSGNTIYF. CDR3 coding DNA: TGTGCCAGCAGTTACTCACAGGAGCCCTCTGGAAACACCATATATTTT.

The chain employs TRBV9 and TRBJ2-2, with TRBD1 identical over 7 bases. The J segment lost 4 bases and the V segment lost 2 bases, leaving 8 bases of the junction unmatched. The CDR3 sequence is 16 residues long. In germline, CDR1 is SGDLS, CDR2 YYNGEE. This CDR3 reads CASSVGQDRITGELFF. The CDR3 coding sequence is TGTGCCAGCAGCGTTGGACAGGACAGGATCACCGGGGAGCTGTTTTTT.

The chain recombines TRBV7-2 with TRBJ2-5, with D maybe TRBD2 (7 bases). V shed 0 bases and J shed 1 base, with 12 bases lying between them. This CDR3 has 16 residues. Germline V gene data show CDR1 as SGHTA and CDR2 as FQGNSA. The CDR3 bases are TGTGCCAGCAGCTTAGCGGGGGGGCTCGGCCAAGAGACCCAGTACTTC. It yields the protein CASSLAGGLGQETQYF.

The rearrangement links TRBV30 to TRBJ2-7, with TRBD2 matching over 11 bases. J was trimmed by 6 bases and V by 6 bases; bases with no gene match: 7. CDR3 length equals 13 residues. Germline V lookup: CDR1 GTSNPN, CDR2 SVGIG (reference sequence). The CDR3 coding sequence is TGTGCCTGCTGGACTAGCGGGCTCTTCGAGCAGTACTTC. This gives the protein CACWTSGLFEQYF. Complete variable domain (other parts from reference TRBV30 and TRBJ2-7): SQTIHQWPATLVQPVGSPLSLECTVEGTSNPNLYWYRQAAGRGLQLLFYSVGIGQISSEVPQNLSASRPQDRQFILSSKKLLLSDSGFYLCACWTSGLFEQYFGPGTRLTVT.

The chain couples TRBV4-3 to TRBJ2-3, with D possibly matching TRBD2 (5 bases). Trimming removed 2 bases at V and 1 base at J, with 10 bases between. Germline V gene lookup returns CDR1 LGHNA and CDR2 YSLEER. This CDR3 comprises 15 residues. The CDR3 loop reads CASSQRGLGTDTQYF. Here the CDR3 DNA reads TGCGCCAGCAGCCAACGCGGACTTGGCACAGATACGCAGTATTTT.

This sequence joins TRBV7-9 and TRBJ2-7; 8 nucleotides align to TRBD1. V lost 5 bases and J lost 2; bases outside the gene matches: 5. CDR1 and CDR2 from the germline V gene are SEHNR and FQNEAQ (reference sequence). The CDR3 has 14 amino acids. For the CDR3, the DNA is TGTGCCAGCAGCCGGGACAGGCCCCCCTACGAGCAGTACTTC. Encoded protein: CASSRDRPPYEQYF.

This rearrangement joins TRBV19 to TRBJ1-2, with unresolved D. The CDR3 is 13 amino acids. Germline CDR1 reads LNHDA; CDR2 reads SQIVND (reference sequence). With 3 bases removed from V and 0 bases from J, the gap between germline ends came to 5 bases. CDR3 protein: CASSMSPNYGYTF. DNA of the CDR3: TGTGCCAGTAGTATGTCTCCTAACTATGGCTACACCTTC. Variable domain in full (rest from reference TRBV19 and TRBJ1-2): DGGITQSPKYLFRKEGQNVTLSCEQNLNHDAMYWYRQDPGQGLRLIYYSQIVNDFQKGDIAEGYSVSREKKESFPLTVTSAQKNPTAFYLCASSMSPNYGYTFGSGTRLTVV.

CDR3 in DNA: TGCGCCAGCAGCCAGAGTTCGGGACTAGCGATGAGCACCGGGGAGCTGTTTTTT. This gives the protein CASSQSSGLAMSTGELFF. The J gene is TRBJ2-2, the V gene TRBV4-3; TRBD2 agrees at 10 bases. This CDR3 has 18 amino acids. J gave up 4 bases and V 3 bases, and 11 bases lay outside the gene matches. Germline V gene sequence: CDR1 LGHNA, CDR2 YSLEER.

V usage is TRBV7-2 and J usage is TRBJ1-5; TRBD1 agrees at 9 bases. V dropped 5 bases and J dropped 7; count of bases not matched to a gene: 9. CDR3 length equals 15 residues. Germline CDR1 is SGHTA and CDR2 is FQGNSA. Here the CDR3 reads CASSTYRGREQPQHF. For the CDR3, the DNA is TGTGCCAGCAGCACTTACAGGGGGCGAGAACAGCCCCAGCATTTT.

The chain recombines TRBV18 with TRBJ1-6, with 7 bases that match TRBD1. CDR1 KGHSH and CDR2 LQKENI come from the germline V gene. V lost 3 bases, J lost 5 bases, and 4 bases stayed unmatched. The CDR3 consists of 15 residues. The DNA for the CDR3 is TGTGCCAGCTCACCCGGGACAGCAGATAATTCACCCCTCCACTTT. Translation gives CASSPGTADNSPLHF. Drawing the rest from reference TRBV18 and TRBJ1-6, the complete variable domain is NAGVMQNPRHLVRRRGQEARLRCSPMKGHSHVYWYRQLPEEGLKFMVYLQKENIIDESGMPKERFSAEFPKEGPSILRIQQVVRGDSAAYFCASSPGTADNSPLHFGNGTRLTVT.

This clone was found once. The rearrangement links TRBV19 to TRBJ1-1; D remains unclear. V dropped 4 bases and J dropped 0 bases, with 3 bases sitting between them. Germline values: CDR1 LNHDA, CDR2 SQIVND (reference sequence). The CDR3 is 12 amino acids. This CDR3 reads CASSTVNTEAFF. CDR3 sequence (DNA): TGTGCCAGTAGTACGGTGAACACTGAAGCTTTCTTT.

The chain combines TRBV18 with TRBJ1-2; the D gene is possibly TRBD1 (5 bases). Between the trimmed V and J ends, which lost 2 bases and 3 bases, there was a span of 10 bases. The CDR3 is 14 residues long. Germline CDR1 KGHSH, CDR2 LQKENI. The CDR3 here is CASSPGAADYGYTF. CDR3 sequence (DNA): TGTGCCAGCTCACCAGGGGCAGCTGACTATGGCTACACCTTC.

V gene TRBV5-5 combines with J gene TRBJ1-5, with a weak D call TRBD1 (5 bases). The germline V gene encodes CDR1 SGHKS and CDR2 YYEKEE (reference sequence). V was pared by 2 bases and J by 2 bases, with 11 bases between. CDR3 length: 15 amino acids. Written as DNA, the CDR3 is TGTGCCAGCAGCTTCCAAGGGGTTGGCAATCAGCCCCAGCATTTT. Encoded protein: CASSFQGVGNQPQHF.

The CDR3 DNA reads as TGTGCCAGCAGTCGCCGGGGGGGCACTGAAAAACTGTTTTTT. The encoded protein is CASSRRGGTEKLFF. The chain is built from TRBV28 and TRBJ1-4, with TRBD1 as a possible D gene (6 bases). The CDR3 runs to 14 residues. The germline gives CDR1 MDHEN, CDR2 SYDVKM. The V end was cut by 5 bases, the J end by 7 bases, with 14 bases between. Complete variable domain (other parts from reference TRBV28 and TRBJ1-4): DVKVTQSSRYLVKRTGEKVFLECVQDMDHENMFWYRQDPGLGLRLIYFSYDVKMKEKGDIPEGYSVSREKKERFSLILESASTNQTSMYLCASSRRGGTEKLFFGSGTQLSVL.

CDR3 sequence reads: CASSPAPGQYEQYF. The DNA for the CDR3 is TGCGCCAGCAGTCCAGCGCCAGGGCAATACGAGCAGTACTTC. The chain is built from TRBV4-1 and TRBJ2-7, with D possibly TRBD1 on 5 matching bases. CDR1 is MGHRA and CDR2 is YSYEKL in the germline V gene. The germline V and J ends were trimmed by 6 bases and 4 bases, with 16 bases remaining between them. CDR3 length equals 14 residues.

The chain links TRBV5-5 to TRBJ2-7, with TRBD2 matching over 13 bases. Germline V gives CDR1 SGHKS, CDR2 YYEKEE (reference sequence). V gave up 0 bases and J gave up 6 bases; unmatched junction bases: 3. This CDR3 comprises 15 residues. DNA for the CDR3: TGTGCCAGCAGCTTGGAACTAGCGGGAGGGATCGAGCAGTACTTC. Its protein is CASSLELAGGIEQYF.

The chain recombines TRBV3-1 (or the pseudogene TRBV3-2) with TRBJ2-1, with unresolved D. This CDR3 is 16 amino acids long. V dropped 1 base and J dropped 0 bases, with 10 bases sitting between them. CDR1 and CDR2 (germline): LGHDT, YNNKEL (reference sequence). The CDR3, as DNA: TGTGCCAGCAGCCAAGTAAAGCTGAGCTCCTACAATGAGCAGTTCTTC. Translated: CASSQVKLSSYNEQFF.

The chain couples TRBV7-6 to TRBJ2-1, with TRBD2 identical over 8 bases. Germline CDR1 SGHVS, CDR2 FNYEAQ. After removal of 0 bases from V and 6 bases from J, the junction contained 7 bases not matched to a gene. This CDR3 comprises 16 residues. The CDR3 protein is CASSLAGAGGVNEQFF. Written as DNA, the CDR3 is TGTGCCAGCAGCTTAGCCGGGGCGGGAGGTGTCAATGAGCAGTTCTTC.

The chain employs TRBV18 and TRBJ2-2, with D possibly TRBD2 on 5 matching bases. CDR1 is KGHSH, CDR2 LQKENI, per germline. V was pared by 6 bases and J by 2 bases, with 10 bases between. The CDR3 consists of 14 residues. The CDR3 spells CASSPTGNTGELFF. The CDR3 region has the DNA TGTGCCAGCTCTCCGACGGGAAACACCGGGGAGCTGTTTTTT. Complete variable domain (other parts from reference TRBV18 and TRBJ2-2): NAGVMQNPRHLVRRRGQEARLRCSPMKGHSHVYWYRQLPEEGLKFMVYLQKENIIDESGMPKERFSAEFPKEGPSILRIQQVVRGDSAAYFCASSPTGNTGELFFGEGSRLTVL.

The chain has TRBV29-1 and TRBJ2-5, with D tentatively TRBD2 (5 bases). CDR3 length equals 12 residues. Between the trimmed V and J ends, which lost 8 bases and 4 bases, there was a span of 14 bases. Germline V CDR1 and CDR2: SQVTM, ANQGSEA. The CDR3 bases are TGCAGCTTAAAAAGGGCGGGAGAGACCCAGTACTTC. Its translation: CSLKRAGETQYF.

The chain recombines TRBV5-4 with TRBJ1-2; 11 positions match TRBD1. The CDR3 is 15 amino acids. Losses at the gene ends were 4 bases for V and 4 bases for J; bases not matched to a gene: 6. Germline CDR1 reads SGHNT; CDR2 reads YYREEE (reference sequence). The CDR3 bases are TGTGCCAGCAGCCCTAGGGACAGGGGGAGCTATGGCTACACCTTC. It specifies CASSPRDRGSYGYTF.

In nucleotides, the CDR3 is TGTGCCAGCAGTGAGACTCCGGGACAGGGGGGCCCAGCTAATGAAAAACTGTTTTTT. Protein sequence: CASSETPGQGGPANEKLFF. The V gene is TRBV2, the J gene TRBJ1-4; 11 nucleotides align to TRBD1. V was pared by 3 bases and J by 3 bases, with 12 bases of the junction left unmatched. Germline CDR1 reads SNHLY; CDR2 reads FYNNEI. This CDR3 comprises 19 residues. Supplemented by reference TRBV2 and TRBJ1-4, the full variable domain reads EPEVTQTPSHQVTQMGQEVILRCVPISNHLYFYWYRQILGQKVEFLVSFYNNEISEKSEIFDDQFSVERPDGSNFTLKIRSTKLEDSAMYFCASSETPGQGGPANEKLFFGSGTQLSVL.

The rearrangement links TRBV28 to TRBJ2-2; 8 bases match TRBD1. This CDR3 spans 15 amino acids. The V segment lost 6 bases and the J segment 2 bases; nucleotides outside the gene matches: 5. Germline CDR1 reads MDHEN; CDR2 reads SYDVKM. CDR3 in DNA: TGTGCCAGCAGGTTAGACAGGGGTAACACCGGGGAGCTGTTTTTT. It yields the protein CASRLDRGNTGELFF.

The CDR3 is CASRGTGDQPQHF. The CDR3 DNA reads as TGTGCCAGCAGAGGGACAGGGGATCAGCCCCAGCATTTT. The genes are TRBV2 and TRBJ1-5; 10 nucleotides agree with TRBD1. After removal of 6 bases from V and 5 bases from J, the junction contained 1 base not matched to a gene. Germline CDR1 is SNHLY and CDR2 is FYNNEI. This CDR3 contains 13 residues.

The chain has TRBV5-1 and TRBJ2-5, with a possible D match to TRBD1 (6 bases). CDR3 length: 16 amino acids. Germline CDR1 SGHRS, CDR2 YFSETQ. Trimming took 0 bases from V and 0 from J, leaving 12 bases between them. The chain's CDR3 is CASSLGGRNDQETQYF. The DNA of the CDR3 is TGCGCCAGCAGCTTGGGGGGGCGGAACGACCAAGAGACCCAGTACTTC.

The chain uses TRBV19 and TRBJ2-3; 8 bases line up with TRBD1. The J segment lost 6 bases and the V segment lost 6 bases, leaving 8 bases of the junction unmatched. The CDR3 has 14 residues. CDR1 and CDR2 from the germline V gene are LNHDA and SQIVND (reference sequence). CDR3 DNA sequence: TGTGCCAGTAGGGCGGCAGGGGGCATTGATACGCAGTATTTT. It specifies CASRAAGGIDTQYF.

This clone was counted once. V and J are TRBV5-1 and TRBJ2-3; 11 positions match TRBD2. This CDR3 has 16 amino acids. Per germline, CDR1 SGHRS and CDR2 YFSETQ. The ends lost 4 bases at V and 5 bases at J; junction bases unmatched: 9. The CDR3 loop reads CASSIVAGGPVDTQYF. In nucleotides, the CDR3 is TGCGCCAGCAGCATCGTAGCGGGAGGGCCGGTAGATACGCAGTATTTT.

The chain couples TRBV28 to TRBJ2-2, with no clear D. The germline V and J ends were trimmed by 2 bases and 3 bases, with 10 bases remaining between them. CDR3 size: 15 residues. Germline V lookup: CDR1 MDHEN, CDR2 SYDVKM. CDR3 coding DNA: TGTGCCAGCAGTTTAAGATCCGCGGACACCGGGGAGCTGTTTTTT. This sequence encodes CASSLRSADTGELFF. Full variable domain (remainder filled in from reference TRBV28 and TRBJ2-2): DVKVTQSSRYLVKRTGEKVFLECVQDMDHENMFWYRQDPGLGLRLIYFSYDVKMKEKGDIPEGYSVSREKKERFSLILESASTNQTSMYLCASSLRSADTGELFFGEGSRLTVL.

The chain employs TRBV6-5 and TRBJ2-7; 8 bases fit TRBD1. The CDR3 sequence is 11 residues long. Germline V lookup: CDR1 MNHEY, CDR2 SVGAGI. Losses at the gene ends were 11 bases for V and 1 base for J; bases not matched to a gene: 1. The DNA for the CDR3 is TGTGCCGGACAGGGTTCCTACGAGCAGTACTTC. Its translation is CAGQGSYEQYF.